These 13 T cell receptor beta chains share one sample of origin, sequenced in a study of identical twins. TCRdb re-called the 5' RACE reads with MiXCR, one entry per CDR3 protein. The repertoire holds a few hundred thousand distinct CDR3 sequences, with less than 20% as singletons. The sample taken for sequencing was naive T cells sorted from blood. The receptors derive from a man aged 50-60 years in good health.

J is TRBJ1-4 and V is TRBV5-1; possibly TRBD1 for D (5 bases). The germline V gene has CDR1 SGHRS and CDR2 YFSETQ. The CDR3 has 16 amino acids. V shed 1 base and J shed 3 bases, with 13 bases lying between them. In DNA form, the CDR3 reads TGCGCCAGCAGCTTGAGGGGATCAGTGCCTAATGAAAAACTGTTTTTT. Translating it yields CASSLRGSVPNEKLFF.

The chain combines TRBV6-1 with TRBJ2-7; 15 nucleotides align to TRBD2. Germline assignment: CDR1 MNHNS and CDR2 SASEGT. The CDR3 runs to 13 residues. J gave up 6 bases and V 8 bases, and 2 bases lay outside the gene matches. CDR3 in amino acids: CASGTSGRFEQYF. The CDR3 DNA reads as TGTGCCAGCGGGACTAGCGGGAGGTTCGAGCAGTACTTC.

This clonotype showed up many times. V gene TRBV12-3 or TRBV12-4 combines with J gene TRBJ2-5; tentatively, D is TRBD1 or TRBD2 (5 bases each). Trimming shortened V by 6 bases and J by 5 bases, and 13 bases separated the two germline ends. The length of the CDR3 is 13 residues. The chain's CDR3 is CASRGRVGETQYF. CDR3 in DNA: TGTGCCAGCAGGGGGCGGGTCGGCGAGACCCAGTACTTC.

J is TRBJ1-2 and V is TRBV2; D remains ambiguous. The germline V and J ends were trimmed by 3 bases and 4 bases, with 12 bases remaining between them. Germline lookup yields CDR1 SNHLY and CDR2 FYNNEI. This CDR3 comprises 14 residues. Written as DNA, the CDR3 is TGTGCCAGCAGTGATCTGGGAGGTTTCTATGGCTACACCTTC. Protein: CASSDLGGFYGYTF.

The V and J genes are TRBV2 and TRBJ2-1; maybe TRBD2 (5 bases). Germline V gene sequence: CDR1 SNHLY, CDR2 FYNNEI. The V and J ends lost 0 bases and 9 bases respectively, with 15 bases between them. This CDR3 contains 15 residues. CDR3 sequence reads: CASSEAPLVSGEQFF. For the CDR3, the DNA is TGTGCCAGCAGTGAAGCCCCACTAGTTTCGGGTGAGCAGTTCTTC.

This clonotype was detected only a few times. The gene calls are TRBV12-3 or TRBV12-4 and TRBJ2-1, with 9 bases fitting TRBD1. After removal of 5 bases from V and 4 bases from J, the junction contained 9 bases not matched to a gene. The CDR3 loop spans 16 amino acids. The CDR3 reads CASSPTSGTGYNEQFF. Here the CDR3 DNA reads TGTGCCAGCAGTCCGACCTCCGGGACAGGGTACAATGAGCAGTTCTTC.

The chain has TRBV6-1 and TRBJ2-7; 12 positions agree with TRBD2. The CDR3 contains 16 residues. Germline values: CDR1 MNHNS, CDR2 SASEGT. V dropped 6 bases and J dropped 3; count of bases not matched to a gene: 9. The CDR3 protein is CASRRLAGDSSYEQYF. CDR3 DNA sequence: TGTGCCAGCAGGAGACTAGCGGGAGATAGCAGCTACGAGCAGTACTTC.

V usage is TRBV6-1 and J usage is TRBJ2-3; D possibly corresponds to TRBD2 (6 bases). The CDR3 has 17 amino acids. Germline V gene sequence: CDR1 MNHNS, CDR2 SASEGT. V was cut by 8 bases and J by 1 base, with 22 bases left in between. The CDR3 sequence is CASLRRGGIGGTDTQYF. The DNA for the CDR3 is TGTGCCAGCCTGAGGAGGGGTGGAATAGGTGGCACAGATACGCAGTATTTT.

Notes on this clonotype: This may be a read error, as it is one base from a much larger clone. For the CDR3, the DNA is TGCAGTGCTAGACCGGGACTAGTGGTCTCCTACAATGAGCAGTTCTTC. This translates into CSARPGLVVSYNEQFF. V and J are TRBV20-1 and TRBJ2-1; 8 bases fit TRBD2. J gave up 0 bases and V 2 bases, and 6 bases lay outside the gene matches. Germline assignment: CDR1 DFQATT and CDR2 SNEGSKA (reference sequence). CDR3 length: 16 residues.

The J gene is TRBJ2-1, the V gene TRBV7-9; 10 bases map to TRBD2. V lost 4 bases and J lost 4; bases outside the gene matches: 7. Germline V CDR1 and CDR2: SEHNR, FQNEAQ (reference sequence). The CDR3 runs 16 residues. The CDR3 spells CASSSSRTSGYNEQFF. The CDR3 region has the DNA TGTGCCAGCAGCTCTTCTCGGACTAGCGGTTACAATGAGCAGTTCTTC. The whole variable domain, remainder taken from reference TRBV7-9 and TRBJ2-1, is DTGVSQNPRHKITKRGQNVTFRCDPISEHNRLYWYRQTLGQGPEFLTYFQNEAQLEKSRLLSDRFSAERPKGSFSTLEIQRTEQGDSAMYLCASSSSRTSGYNEQFFGPGTRLTVL.

This clonotype was detected a few times. The genes are TRBV27 and TRBJ2-7, with a possible D match to TRBD2 (6 bases). Deletions cut 6 bases from V and 2 bases from J, with 14 bases between. Germline-derived CDR1 and CDR2 are MNHEY and SMNVEV (reference sequence). CDR3 size: 14 residues. CDR3 loop: CASRLRGGTYEQYF. Written as DNA, the CDR3 is TGTGCCAGCAGGCTCCGGGGCGGGACCTACGAGCAGTACTTC.

This clonotype was observed a few times. The chain combines TRBV12-3 or TRBV12-4 with TRBJ1-5, with TRBD1 matching 8 bases. The length of the CDR3 is 15 residues. V shed 2 bases, J shed 3 bases, and the junction held 3 bases outside the gene matches. The CDR3 bases are TGTGCCAGCAGTTTAAACAGGGGGGACAATCAGCCCCAGCATTTT. Protein sequence: CASSLNRGDNQPQHF.

The sample holds many counts of this clonotype. The J gene is TRBJ2-7, the V gene TRBV5-1; 9 bases are a match to TRBD1. The CDR3 consists of 14 residues. V lost 4 bases and J lost 3; bases outside the gene matches: 5. Germline loops: CDR1 SGHRS, CDR2 YFSETQ. The CDR3 region is CASSVGQGRYEQYF. For the CDR3, the DNA is TGCGCCAGCAGCGTGGGACAGGGCCGCTACGAGCAGTACTTC.